The clone carrying this T cell receptor beta chain was seen a handful of times. Its antigen is unknown. Method: immunoSEQ multiplex PCR; TCRdb's copy keeps in-frame clones and lacks some. The sample consists of a few hundred thousand clones, over 80% of them appearing once. The germline CDR1 and CDR2 sequences are SEHNR and FQNEAQ (reference sequence). V lost 5 bases, J lost 4 bases, and 11 bases lay in between. This CDR3 has 13 residues. These data come from a study of cytomegalovirus exposure and HLA in healthy donors. Whole-study findings and limits: The study put 150 or so TCR beta chains on its list as cytomegalovirus-associated. Most TCRs appeared rarely, but some public TCRs recurred in many donors.

The receptor's source is a woman in her twenties or thirties in good health and CMV-seropositive. The sample consisted of PBMCs. The chain has TRBV7-9 and TRBJ1-2; D call uncertain. Written as DNA, the CDR3 is TGTGCCAGCAGCCCAGGACGTAGCTATGGCTACACCTTC. Its protein product is CASSPGRSYGYTF.